A single sample is the source of the 32 T cell receptor beta chains below, sequenced in a study of cytomegalovirus exposure and HLA in healthy donors. PCR used 60 Vbeta primers and 13 Jbeta primers. TCRdb's table, derived via immunoSEQ multiplex PCR, lists solely in-frame clones and lacks some. The sample lists 75,000 to 90,000 clones, under 80% occurring once. What was sequenced was PBMCs. These receptors were taken from a male donor in good health and CMV-seropositive.

The V gene is TRBV5-5, the J gene TRBJ1-1; D remains ambiguous. Deletions cut 2 bases from V and 1 base from J, with 9 bases between. The germline V gene encodes CDR1 SGHKS and CDR2 YYEKEE (reference sequence). The CDR3 extends over 14 amino acids. The DNA of the CDR3 is TGTGCCAGCAGCTTAGGCGGATGGAACACTGAAGCTTTCTTT. Translation: CASSLGGWNTEAFF.

The chain has TRBV18 and TRBJ2-1; D unclear. The germline V gene has CDR1 KGHSH and CDR2 LQKENI. The length of the CDR3 is 13 residues. Trimming took off 2 bases at V and 4 bases at J, with 6 bases between the two ends. The CDR3 region is CASSPATYNEQFF. DNA of the CDR3: TGTGCCAGCTCACCAGCAACTTACAATGAGCAGTTCTTC.

This sequence joins TRBV9 and TRBJ1-1; TRBD1 agrees at 7 bases. The V segment lost 4 bases and the J segment 2 bases; nucleotides outside the gene matches: 2. This CDR3 is 13 amino acids long. From germline, CDR1 is SGDLS and CDR2 YYNGEE. CDR3 bases: TGTGCCAGCAGCCGGGACAGAAACACTGAAGCTTTCTTT. This sequence encodes CASSRDRNTEAFF.

This chain uses TRBV11-2 with TRBJ1-4; D gene uncertain. Trimming stripped 5 bases from V and 8 bases from J, with 15 bases between. This CDR3 region has 14 residues. Germline values: CDR1 SGHAT, CDR2 FQNNGV. The CDR3, as DNA: TGTGCCAGCAGCATGGCTCTCATGGGCGAAAAACTGTTTTTT. Its protein is CASSMALMGEKLFF. The variable domain in full, completed from reference TRBV11-2 and TRBJ1-4, reads EAGVAQSPRYKIIEKRQSVAFWCNPISGHATLYWYQQILGQGPKLLIQFQNNGVVDDSQLPKDRFSAERLKGVDSTLKIQPAKLEDSAVYLCASSMALMGEKLFFGSGTQLSVL.

CDR3 nucleotides: TGTGCCAGCAGCGGGTTGACAGGCGCACCCGGGGAGCTGTTTTTT. This codes for CASSGLTGAPGELFF. The V gene is TRBV9, the J gene TRBJ2-2; D possibly corresponds to TRBD1 (6 bases). The germline V gene encodes CDR1 SGDLS and CDR2 YYNGEE. The CDR3 has 15 residues. Trimming pared 3 bases from V and 6 bases from J, leaving 15 bases between. The complete variable domain, with remaining parts taken from reference TRBV9 and TRBJ2-2, reads DSGVTQTPKHLITATGQRVTLRCSPRSGDLSVYWYQQSLDQGLQFLIQYYNGEERAKGNILERFSAQQFPDLHSELNLSSLELGDSALYFCASSGLTGAPGELFFGEGSRLTVL.

About this clone itself: An end of the junction does not agree with germline; a read error may underlie this. The chain employs TRBV4-3 and TRBJ2-1, with 9 bases fitting TRBD1. Germline values: CDR1 LGHNA, CDR2 YSLEER. The CDR3 is made up of 15 amino acids. CDR3 protein: CASGQDRGAYNEQFF. The DNA of the CDR3 is TGCGCCAGCGGCCAAGACAGGGGGGCATACAATGAGCAGTTCTTC.

The CDR3 reads CASSPGTGGFTYEQYF. The DNA for the CDR3 is TGTGCCAGCAGCCCCGGGACAGGGGGCTTCACCTACGAGCAGTACTTC. The rearrangement joins TRBV7-9 to TRBJ2-7, with 12 bases fitting TRBD1. CDR1 and CDR2 from the germline V gene are SEHNR and FQNEAQ (reference sequence). CDR3 length equals 16 residues. J gave up 2 bases and V 5 bases, and 7 bases lay outside the gene matches.

The chain couples TRBV4-2 to TRBJ2-3; 11 nucleotides match TRBD2. The germline gives CDR1 LGHNA, CDR2 YNFKEQ. The CDR3 contains 19 residues. Trimming removed 2 bases from V and 11 bases from J; junction bases left unmatched: 21. Written as DNA, the CDR3 is TGTGCCAGCAGCCAACCAATACTAGCGGGGGCCCGCCGGGTCTTTGGGCAGTATTTT. Translating gives CASSQPILAGARRVFGQYF.

This clone has only a few counts. V is TRBV11-2 and J is TRBJ2-7; the match to TRBD2 covers 7 bases. This CDR3 is built from 15 residues. V trimming: 1 base; J trimming: 2 bases; junction bases outside the gene matches: 5. Germline CDR1 is SGHAT and CDR2 is FQNNGV. CDR3 DNA sequence: TGTGCCAGCAGCTTAGTTCTAGCGGATACCTACGAGCAGTACTTC. Translated, it gives CASSLVLADTYEQYF.

This chain links TRBV2 with TRBJ2-2, with a tentative D call TRBD1 (5 bases). The CDR3 has 14 amino acids. The V end was cut by 6 bases, the J end by 0 bases, with 8 bases between. Germline assignment: CDR1 SNHLY and CDR2 FYNNEI. CDR3 sequence reads: CASRQAANTGELFF. CDR3 nucleotides: TGTGCCAGCAGACAGGCTGCGAACACCGGGGAGCTGTTTTTT.

This chain uses TRBV19 with TRBJ2-1, with 10 positions matching TRBD2. CDR3 length equals 13 residues. Germline V gene data show CDR1 as LNHDA and CDR2 as SQIVND (reference sequence). V trimming: 6 bases; J trimming: 7 bases; junction bases outside the gene matches: 3. DNA of the CDR3: TGTGCCAGTAGCCCGGGACTAGCGAATGAGCAGTTCTTC. Its translation: CASSPGLANEQFF. Variable domain in full (rest from reference TRBV19 and TRBJ2-1): DGGITQSPKYLFRKEGQNVTLSCEQNLNHDAMYWYRQDPGQGLRLIYYSQIVNDFQKGDIAEGYSVSREKKESFPLTVTSAQKNPTAFYLCASSPGLANEQFFGPGTRLTVL.

Here the CDR3 reads CASTPAYSAYNEQFF. The CDR3 DNA reads TGTGCCAGCACCCCCGCATATAGCGCCTACAATGAGCAGTTCTTC. V is TRBV13 and J is TRBJ2-1, with a tentative D call TRBD2 (5 bases). Germline CDR1 is PRHDT and CDR2 is FYEKMQ (reference sequence). The CDR3 covers 15 residues. The V and J ends lost 7 bases and 2 bases respectively, with 15 bases between them.

The J gene is TRBJ1-1, the V gene TRBV5-8; 9 bases agree with TRBD1. The CDR3 totals 16 residues. The germline V gene encodes CDR1 SGHTS and CDR2 YDEGEE. V lost 1 base, J lost 7 bases, and 11 bases stayed unmatched. CDR3 sequence: CASSLRGTGMVGEAFF. CDR3 DNA sequence: TGTGCCAGCAGCTTGCGAGGGACAGGGATGGTAGGTGAAGCTTTCTTT.

The chain carries TRBV5-1 and TRBJ2-1, with 7 nucleotides matching TRBD1. The CDR3 totals 17 residues. Looked up from germline, CDR1 is SGHRS and CDR2 is YFSETQ. V dropped 4 bases and J dropped 4; count of bases not matched to a gene: 14. CDR3 in amino acids: CASSVIPTGVAYNEQFF. As DNA, the CDR3 is TGCGCCAGCAGCGTAATACCAACAGGGGTAGCTTACAATGAGCAGTTCTTC.

The CDR3 is CAIDRGFMTYEQYF. Written as DNA, the CDR3 is TGTGCCATAGACAGGGGGTTCATGACTTACGAGCAGTACTTC. The chain is built from TRBV10-3 and TRBJ2-5, with TRBD1 matching over 9 bases. The DNA end is a closer match to TRBJ2-7, so the J assignment may be wrong. This CDR3 has 14 residues. CDR1 ENHRY and CDR2 SYGVKD come from the germline V gene.

This chain links TRBV25-1 with TRBJ2-7; the D gene is possibly TRBD1 (6 bases). The CDR3 runs to 15 residues. The V end was cut by 5 bases, the J end by 0 bases, with 14 bases between. Germline CDR1 MGHDK, CDR2 SYGVNS. The CDR3 bases are TGTGCCAGCAGTTATAACAGGGAAAGCTCCTACGAGCAGTACTTC. It yields the protein CASSYNRESSYEQYF.

The rearrangement joins TRBV4-2 to TRBJ2-6, with D tentatively TRBD2 (6 bases). The CDR3 spans 18 residues. Germline assignment: CDR1 LGHNA and CDR2 YNFKEQ. V was trimmed by 1 base and J by 0 bases, leaving 13 bases between them. The DNA of the CDR3 is TGTGCCAGCAGCCAAGGGGGGTCGGAGGGCTCTGGGGCCAACGTCCTGACTTTC. This gives the protein CASSQGGSEGSGANVLTF.

The chain couples TRBV6-5 to TRBJ2-3, with 9 bases lining up with TRBD2. The CDR3 has 15 residues. Trimming took 2 bases from V and 5 from J; bases not matched to a gene: 5. The germline V gene has CDR1 MNHEY and CDR2 SVGAGI. The CDR3 nucleotides are TGTGCCAGCAGTTACAGCGGGGGGTCCGGAGATACGCAGTATTTT. This codes for CASSYSGGSGDTQYF.

The V and J genes are TRBV4-1 and TRBJ2-3, with 8 bases aligning to TRBD2. Germline V CDR1 and CDR2: MGHRA, YSYEKL. V was pared by 2 bases and J by 4 bases, with 11 bases of the junction left unmatched. This CDR3 has 17 residues. Here the CDR3 reads CASSQPPPRGVSDTQYF. The CDR3 nucleotides are TGCGCCAGCAGCCAACCCCCACCGCGGGGGGTATCAGATACGCAGTATTTT.

This clone was observed a single time. This rearrangement joins TRBV29-1 to TRBJ2-5; TRBD2 is a possible D gene (6 bases). This CDR3 comprises 12 residues. V shed 3 bases and J shed 4 bases, with 9 bases lying between them. Germline CDR1 and CDR2: SQVTM and ANQGSEA. This chain's CDR3 is CSVEGRLETQYF. DNA for the CDR3: TGCAGCGTTGAGGGGAGGTTAGAGACCCAGTACTTC.

The chain carries TRBV2 and TRBJ2-3; D perhaps matches TRBD1 (6 bases). Germline loops: CDR1 SNHLY, CDR2 FYNNEI. Deletions cut 7 bases from V and 4 bases from J, with 18 bases between. The CDR3 length is 15 residues. CDR3 coding DNA: TGTGCCAGCACCCTAGGTGGGGGCTGGGCAGATACGCAGTATTTT. Residues: CASTLGGGWADTQYF.

This clone was detected only a few times. The chain has TRBV5-1 and TRBJ1-2; no clear D gene. Germline CDR1 and CDR2: SGHRS and YFSETQ. Trimming took off 2 bases at V and 4 bases at J, with 6 bases between the two ends. The CDR3 contains 12 residues. DNA of the CDR3: TGCGCCAGCAGCTTTAGCGGCTATGGCTACACCTTC. Its translation is CASSFSGYGYTF.

The chain is built from TRBV29-1 and TRBJ2-7; no clear D gene. This CDR3 region has 14 residues. Trimming took off 4 bases at V and 0 bases at J, with 13 bases between the two ends. Germline V lookup: CDR1 SQVTM, CDR2 ANQGSEA. The CDR3 loop is CSVVSSPPSYEQYF. The CDR3, as DNA: TGCAGCGTTGTTTCTAGTCCTCCCTCCTACGAGCAGTACTTC.

The rearrangement links TRBV19 to TRBJ2-1; 9 nucleotides match TRBD2. The ends lost 3 bases at V and 6 bases at J; junction bases unmatched: 6. Germline assignment: CDR1 LNHDA and CDR2 SQIVND (reference sequence). The CDR3 has 15 residues. CDR3 sequence reads: CASSILLAGFNEQFF. In nucleotides, the CDR3 is TGTGCCAGTAGTATCCTACTAGCGGGCTTCAATGAGCAGTTCTTC. The variable domain in full, with the rest retrieved from reference TRBV19 and TRBJ2-1, is DGGITQSPKYLFRKEGQNVTLSCEQNLNHDAMYWYRQDPGQGLRLIYYSQIVNDFQKGDIAEGYSVSREKKESFPLTVTSAQKNPTAFYLCASSILLAGFNEQFFGPGTRLTVL.

This sequence joins TRBV11-2 and TRBJ2-1; 9 nucleotides match TRBD1. The CDR3 has 15 amino acids. V lost 6 bases, J lost 8 bases, and 11 bases stayed unmatched. Germline V gene lookup returns CDR1 SGHAT and CDR2 FQNNGV. The CDR3 coding sequence is TGTGCCAGCAGAGGGGCCGGGACAGGGCTTCATGAGCAGTTCTTC. Amino acids: CASRGAGTGLHEQFF.

The chain has TRBV7-9 and TRBJ2-5; 15 bases line up with TRBD2. Losses at the gene ends were 6 bases for V and 5 bases for J; bases not matched to a gene: 13. This CDR3 comprises 18 residues. The germline V gene encodes CDR1 SEHNR and CDR2 FQNEAQ (reference sequence). The CDR3 here is CASSKRKYGLAGGETQYF. CDR3 in DNA: TGTGCCAGCAGTAAAAGGAAGTATGGACTAGCGGGGGGGGAGACCCAGTACTTC.

The chain uses TRBV5-4 and TRBJ2-5, with a weak D call TRBD1 (6 bases). The CDR3 is made up of 14 amino acids. V was clipped by 3 bases and J by 4 bases, with 13 bases between them. Germline lookup yields CDR1 SGHNT and CDR2 YYREEE (reference sequence). CDR3 bases: TGTGCCAGCAGCTCAATGGGGGCAACAGAGACCCAGTACTTC. It translates to CASSSMGATETQYF.

The rearrangement links TRBV27 to TRBJ1-4, with TRBD1 identical over 11 bases. CDR1 is MNHEY, CDR2 SMNVEV, per germline (reference sequence). Trimming took 8 bases from V and 7 from J; bases not matched to a gene: 9. The CDR3 consists of 15 residues. CDR3 loop: CASGLLGTGGEKLFF. The CDR3 DNA follows: TGTGCCAGCGGCCTCCTGGGGACAGGGGGTGAAAAACTGTTTTTT.

The genes are TRBV21-1 and TRBJ2-7; TRBD2, the D gene given by the table, was not confirmed from the DNA. TRBV21-1 is a pseudogene segment. The CDR3 spans 13 residues. The CDR3 sequence is CANPPGGPEEQYF. The CDR3 DNA reads as TGTGCCAACCCCCCGGGGGGCCCGGAAGAGCAGTACTTC.

The chain employs TRBV9 and TRBJ2-3, with unresolved D. Germline CDR1 is SGDLS and CDR2 is YYNGEE. V gave up 5 bases and J gave up 3 bases, with 10 bases separating them. The CDR3 length is 13 residues. This CDR3 is CASSLVRTDTQYF. The CDR3 DNA reads as TGTGCCAGCAGTTTAGTCAGGACAGATACGCAGTATTTT.

The V gene is TRBV29-1, the J gene TRBJ1-3; D is unclear. The CDR3 has 13 amino acids. Looked up from germline, CDR1 is SQVTM and CDR2 is ANQGSEA. Trimming shortened V by 4 bases and J by 0 bases, and 7 bases separated the two germline ends. The CDR3 protein is CSVVPGSGNTIYF. The CDR3 DNA reads as TGCAGCGTTGTGCCCGGCTCTGGAAACACCATATATTTT.

The rearrangement uses TRBV9 and TRBJ1-1; no definite D call. This CDR3 is 15 amino acids long. The V gene lost 2 bases and the J gene lost 1 base, with 12 bases spanning the gap. The germline gives CDR1 SGDLS, CDR2 YYNGEE. The CDR3 nucleotides are TGTGCCAGCAGCGTCCACAGCCCCGGGAACACTGAAGCTTTCTTT. This sequence encodes CASSVHSPGNTEAFF.